This T cell receptor (beta chain) was sequenced during a study of T cell repertoires and HLA-DP antigens. About the study: CD4+ T cells were cocultured with HeLa cells expressing HLA-DP.

CDR1 and CDR2 from the germline V gene are SGDLS and YYNGEE. The CDR3 loop spans 16 amino acids. V was cut by 0 bases and J by 5 bases, with 17 bases left in between. Some clones are missing from TCRdb's copy, which holds only in-frame ones; the method was immunoSEQ multiplex PCR. The table shows 85,000 to 90,000 clones, with 86% occurring only once. Broader study findings: Against one allele, clones undetected before culture averaged approximately 36%; against the other, 50% to 60%.

With regard to this clone: The target antigen is unknown.

The chain employs TRBV9 and TRBJ1-1; D may be TRBD1 (6 bases). The TCR comes from a man aged 50-60 years in good health and CMV-seronegative. The sample taken for sequencing was CD4+ T cells from PBMCs. CDR3 protein: CASSVGERVRGTEAFF. The CDR3 DNA follows: TGTGCCAGCAGCGTAGGTGAAAGGGTGAGGGGGACTGAAGCTTTCTTT. The entire variable domain, with the rest obtained from reference TRBV9 and TRBJ1-1, is as follows: DSGVTQTPKHLITATGQRVTLRCSPRSGDLSVYWYQQSLDQGLQFLIQYYNGEERAKGNILERFSAQQFPDLHSELNLSSLELGDSALYFCASSVGERVRGTEAFFGQGTRLTVV.